The present T cell receptor beta chain was sequenced within a study of cytomegalovirus exposure and HLA in healthy donors (dated by TCRdb to the late 2010s). For the wider study: In an earlier analysis of 550 to 750 of the donors, approximately 260 Gb of sequence data and 117 million unique TCR beta sequences from about 179 million T cells were reported. Roughly 320 gigabases of sequencing data and about 92 million unique TCR sequences made up an early release that covered approximately 650 HLA-typed donors. Of the roughly 390 genotyped donors, 80% to 90% were placed in the genetic ancestry cluster associated with self-reported Caucasian donors. The study aimed to test whether signatures of past pathogen exposure could be identified by cataloging public T cell receptors. The T cell repertoires of 700 or so subjects were profiled by immunosequencing and related to cytomegalovirus serostatus. Along with the roughly 670-subject first cohort, a separate validation cohort of roughly 110 different subjects was used. The study combined high-throughput TCR immunosequencing, statistical association of individual TCRs with disease status, and machine learning to predict cytomegalovirus infection status. A later analysis re-analyzed previously published TCR beta repertoires from about 600 donors and added high-resolution HLA genotyping to study TCR occurrence patterns. In the later analysis, no new phenotypic data were used to find candidate immune exposures; instead, reliance was placed on TCR beta sequences and their occurrence across donors. To decide whether each TCR beta V gene segment behaved as functional or pseudogenic, an earlier analysis of approximately 620 of the donors relied on high-throughput TCR beta sequencing. Alongside the repertoire data, information on donor age, sex, ethnicity and CMV serostatus was compiled. A later genetic analysis used genome-wide SNP genotypes for 398 of the 666 donors, treating that subset as a discovery cohort. Every repertoire in the discovery cohort had been generated on one and the same sequencing platform. Class I and class II HLA loci were covered by the typing at four-digit resolution. The number of donors typed differed by locus, with roughly 629-640 for A, B, C, DRB1 and DQB1, roughly 520 for DQA1, 600 to 610 for DPA1, and around 430 for DPB1. About 5 DR-DQ haplotypes were handled as single units for association and clustering, since linkage in the cohort was strong. Across some 400 genotyped donors of the cohort, an average of about 220,000 unique TCR beta nucleotide sequences per donor were sequenced, and 15% to 20% of those sequences were non-productive.

The cohort consisted of some 670 healthy bone marrow donors. At the time of sampling, all cohort members were nominally healthy, though unrecorded immune exposures were likely present. The donor tested CMV seronegative, placing the donor among the 350 to 400 seronegative members of the cohort. A peripheral blood sample was provided by each donor, and peripheral blood mononuclear cells were used for TCR beta sequencing. Genomic DNA extraction from the blood cell samples was performed with the Qiagen DNeasy Blood Extraction Kit. What the work shows at the level of the full study, not this receptor alone: A later genetic analysis associated a missense DCLRE1C variant with V-gene and J-gene trimming of TCR beta chains, and an independent cohort replicated the association. Broadly in line with IMGT annotations, most TCR beta V segments showed up in productive rearrangements about 87% or about 30% of the time in an earlier analysis of 587 of the donors. The classifier was reported to diagnose cytomegalovirus status with high specificity and sensitivity in both the original and validation cohorts. In a later genetic analysis, fewer N-insertions in productive TCRs were reported among donors in an Asian-associated ancestry cluster than the roughly 700-donor mean. Immune exposure information for the cohort was limited to CMV serostatus. When HLA alleles, especially DR and DQ, strongly co-occurred, attributing TCR associations to individual alleles was difficult. This cohort had only TCR beta chains sequenced, and the lack of alpha or paired-chain data limited which features could be detected. Sequencing depth was assumed to be roughly uniform across donors in the presence/absence analyses, though that assumption may not hold. The authors suggested that the approach could potentially be extended to other disease states and immunological phenotypes. Because counts were too low, 15 to 20 rarely observed V segments, including chromosome 9 orphons, were excluded from the earlier analysis of under 650 of the donors. Because HLA typing was missing for some donors at each locus, association tests included only the typed subset. Correlated functional status among segregating V segments might reflect linkage disequilibrium, but an unknown experimental factor could not be ruled out. The study gave a list of about 170 TCR beta chains associated with cytomegalovirus. Most TCR sequences were observed very rarely across donors, whereas some public TCRs were present in many individuals. In vitro tests confirmed that a few of the cytomegalovirus-associated TCR beta chains recognize cytomegalovirus antigens. Several of the top co-occurrence clusters appeared to be linked to parvovirus B19, influenza, CMV and Epstein-Barr virus, according to a later analysis. Compared with equally common non-associated chains, HLA-associated TCR beta chains in a later analysis were more clonally expanded and had lower generation probabilities. According to a later analysis, TCR association rates differed among HLA loci, with DRB1 alleles showing the most associated TCRs and HLA-C alleles showing the fewest. The 87-base-pair reads could not distinguish some IMGT-functional V segments, including TRBV6-2 and TRBV6-3, so those segments were excluded. At a false discovery rate of 0.05, a later analysis linked around 15,000 TCR beta sequences to specific HLA alleles. According to a later analysis, most CMV-associated TCR beta chains appeared to be HLA-restricted, and the HLA associations seemed to be driven largely by CMV exposure. A further reported finding was that TCR beta sequences accurately predicted the HLA-A and HLA-B alleles for most subjects in the first cohort. A cluster of highly shared sequence variants was judged likely to represent a technical artifact of the sequencing pipeline.

The library was obtained by the immunoSEQ multiplex PCR assay. For the multiplex PCR, a mixture combining 60 forward primers for TCR Vbeta segments and 13 reverse primers for TCR Jbeta segments was used. A multiplex PCR assay on genomic DNA amplified the CDR3 region of rearranged TCR beta genes. Amplified TCR beta libraries were sequenced as 87-base-pair reads on the Illumina HiSeq System. On the study's bioinformatics: Across the 600 to 700 repertoires, a later analysis counted around 80 million unique TCR beta chains, roughly 11 million of which were shared by at least two donors. A nearest-neighbor algorithm error-corrected the raw reads and collapsed the reads into unique sequences, merging closely related sequences to remove PCR and sequencing errors. CDR3 sequences were aligned to IMGT reference sequences to assign V, D and J gene segments. For a sequence to be retained, at least a six-nucleotide match to both a V gene segment and a J gene segment was required. Rearrangements were called productive when the CDR3 lacked stop codons and stayed in frame with V and J; all others were non-productive. CDR3 was defined by IMGT convention, running from the second conserved V-encoded cysteine to the conserved J-encoded phenylalanine. The earlier analysis of roughly 590 of the donors excluded any sequence lacking an unambiguous match to a single V gene segment. In an earlier analysis of 587 of the donors, a V segment was called functional when productive rearrangements were above 56.7%, and segregating when the standard deviation between donors exceeded 5%. A statistical classification framework was developed to diagnose cytomegalovirus status using the catalog of TCR beta chain sequences. In a later analysis, V and J genes were assigned by comparing TCR nucleotide sequences against IMGT/GENE-DB human TR gene sequences. In a later analysis, CDR3 sequences and most-parsimonious VDJ recombination scenarios were assigned using the TCRdist pipeline. A later analysis defined each TCR beta chain by its CDR3 amino acid sequence plus V-gene family, and excluded reads lacking a unique V-gene family. As a way to deal with suspected cross-contamination and a sequencing artifact, a later analysis dropped 450 to 600 nucleotide sequences that were highly shared and had low generation probability. A later analysis calculated a clonal expansion index for each public chain from normalized within-repertoire ranks of inferred template counts. A later analysis computed generation probabilities with a VDJ recombination model fitted to out-of-frame rearrangements, and checked the results against IGoR. A later analysis scored TCR-TCR, TCR-HLA and TCR-CMV co-occurrence with hypergeometric tests, applying a repertoire-size bias correction to TCR pairs. To estimate false discovery rates, a later analysis permuted the HLA or CMV assignments 20 times. In a later analysis, co-occurring TCRs were grouped using DBSCAN, with TCRdist sequence similarity added in when clustering inside HLA-allele-positive subsets. Repertoires with fewer than 30,000 or more than 120,000 public chains were left out of co-occurrence clustering, as were about 5 repertoires with anomalous nucleotide sharing. Entries here come from immuneACCESS through TCRdb and include only in-frame sequences with V and J called. Some clones fail to appear in such tables; in the studies checked, an unresolved V gene covers under half of the shortfall, and the cause of the remainder is unknown. The D gene and trimming were derived from the DNA, and the V and J assignments and clone size from that table. Counted in this sample were about 200,000 clones; about 80% of them appeared once. The ten top clones hold around 1.8% of the sample.

This clone was counted a few times. This clone's antigen is unknown. A junction boundary mismatches the germline segment, possibly from a read error. The germline V gene (reference sequence) supplies CDR1 SSHAT and CDR2 FNYEAQ. Measured from the cysteine to the phenylalanine, the CDR3 is 15 residues long. Only the CDR3 part of the read is kept: 45 bases, read in frame from the first base. The V gene is TRBV7-7 and the J gene is TRBJ2-1; the D gene cannot be resolved reliably. The sample consisted of PBMCs. This receptor was obtained from a man younger than 35 in good health and CMV-seronegative. The sequenced DNA is TGTGCTAGCAGCTTAGAGTCGAGCTCCTACAATGAGCAGTTCTTC. The resulting protein is CASSLESSSYNEQFF.